The 23 T cell receptor beta chains below come from one sample, sequenced in a study of cytomegalovirus exposure and HLA in healthy donors. Both 60 Vbeta primers and 13 Jbeta primers went into the PCR. The repertoire was sequenced with immunoSEQ multiplex PCR; TCRdb's copy has only in-frame clones and lacks some. The sample table includes 200,000 to 250,000 clones. The sample consisted of PBMCs. Receptors were obtained from a woman aged 25 to 39 in good health and CMV-seropositive.

The chain has TRBV25-1 and TRBJ1-1; no firm D call. Germline loops: CDR1 MGHDK, CDR2 SYGVNS. The ends were cut back, 4 bases at V and 0 bases at J, with 9 bases in the middle. The CDR3 sequence is 14 residues long. CDR3 in amino acids: CASSGAYLNTEAFF. The CDR3 DNA reads as TGTGCCAGCAGTGGGGCCTACCTGAACACTGAAGCTTTCTTT.

The chain carries TRBV10-2 and TRBJ2-7; perhaps TRBD1 as D (5 bases). CDR1 and CDR2 (germline): WSHSY, SAAADI. The CDR3 runs to 17 residues. The V end was cut by 4 bases, the J end by 6 bases, with 25 bases between. CDR3 coding DNA: TGCGCCAGCAGTGGCTGGACGACAGTCGGGCGTGAGTCCGAGCAGTACTTC. The encoded protein is CASSGWTTVGRESEQYF.

The V gene is TRBV7-9, the J gene TRBJ2-5; 8 positions match TRBD1. CDR1 and CDR2 from the germline V gene are SEHNR and FQNEAQ (reference sequence). J lost 2 bases, V lost 6 bases, and 8 bases had no gene match. The CDR3 covers 15 residues. The CDR3: CASSPGGSGQETQYF. The CDR3 nucleotides are TGTGCCAGCAGTCCAGGGGGCAGCGGTCAAGAGACCCAGTACTTC.

The rearrangement uses TRBV7-9 and TRBJ2-1; 7 nucleotides match TRBD1. From germline, CDR1 is SEHNR and CDR2 FQNEAQ (reference sequence). The CDR3 is made up of 16 amino acids. With V trimmed by 7 bases and J by 2 bases, 11 bases remained unmatched. The CDR3 sequence is CASTLLGTEAYNEQFF. The CDR3 DNA reads as TGTGCCAGCACCCTCCTAGGGACAGAGGCCTACAATGAGCAGTTCTTC.

V usage is TRBV5-4 and J usage is TRBJ2-1; 12 bases agree with TRBD2. The trim removed 0 bases at V and 4 bases at J, leaving 2 bases unmatched. Germline CDR1 and CDR2: SGHNT and YYREEE (reference sequence). This CDR3 comprises 16 residues. The CDR3 protein is CASSLELAGGYNEQFF. The CDR3 bases are TGTGCCAGCAGCTTGGAGCTAGCGGGAGGGTACAATGAGCAGTTCTTC.

This chain uses TRBV11-2 with TRBJ2-1; a possible D gene is TRBD1 (6 bases). The CDR3 consists of 16 residues. CDR1 and CDR2 from the germline V gene are SGHAT and FQNNGV. Trimming cost V 4 bases and J 0 bases, with 13 bases left between them. The CDR3 DNA sequence: TGTGCCAGCAGCTGGTCGACAGGCGGCTCCTACAATGAGCAGTTCTTC. Residues: CASSWSTGGSYNEQFF. Full variable domain (outside the CDR3, taken from reference TRBV11-2 and TRBJ2-1): EAGVAQSPRYKIIEKRQSVAFWCNPISGHATLYWYQQILGQGPKLLIQFQNNGVVDDSQLPKDRFSAERLKGVDSTLKIQPAKLEDSAVYLCASSWSTGGSYNEQFFGPGTRLTVL.

CDR3 amino acids: CASSYHQTGNEAFF. The CDR3 DNA reads as TGTGCCAGCAGTTACCACCAGACAGGGAATGAAGCTTTCTTT. This rearrangement joins TRBV6-6 to TRBJ1-1; 7 bases map to TRBD1. V trimming: 2 bases; J trimming: 7 bases; junction bases outside the gene matches: 7. The CDR3 runs to 14 residues. Germline CDR1 MNHNY, CDR2 SVGAGI (reference sequence).

The V call is TRBV9, the J call TRBJ2-1, with D possibly being TRBD2 (5 bases). This CDR3 comprises 15 residues. The V and J ends lost 4 bases and 2 bases respectively, with 13 bases between them. Germline CDR1 reads SGDLS; CDR2 reads YYNGEE. CDR3 sequence reads: CASSPPGFAYNEQFF. In nucleotides, the CDR3 is TGTGCCAGCAGCCCCCCGGGATTCGCCTACAATGAGCAGTTCTTC. Looking up the rest from reference TRBV9 and TRBJ2-1 gives the full variable domain: DSGVTQTPKHLITATGQRVTLRCSPRSGDLSVYWYQQSLDQGLQFLIQYYNGEERAKGNILERFSAQQFPDLHSELNLSSLELGDSALYFCASSPPGFAYNEQFFGPGTRLTVL.

The V gene is TRBV7-8, the J gene TRBJ2-6, with D possibly being TRBD1 (5 bases). Trimming stripped 5 bases from V and 3 bases from J, with 17 bases between. Germline CDR1 and CDR2: SGHVS and FQNEAQ. The CDR3 has 17 residues. CDR3 DNA sequence: TGTGCCAGCAGCATACAATTAGACAGTCTTGGGGCCAACGTCCTGACTTTC. Translated: CASSIQLDSLGANVLTF.

The chain combines TRBV5-1 with TRBJ2-7; 7 bases map to TRBD1. The germline gives CDR1 SGHRS, CDR2 YFSETQ. The ends lost 2 bases at V and 5 bases at J; junction bases unmatched: 10. The CDR3 is made up of 15 amino acids. DNA for the CDR3: TGCGCCAGCAGCTTAATAAGGACAGGAACTAACGAGCAGTACTTC. Protein sequence: CASSLIRTGTNEQYF.

The gene calls are TRBV4-3 and TRBJ2-2, with TRBD2 matching 9 bases. Per the germline V gene, CDR1 is LGHNA and CDR2 is YSLEER. The CDR3 is 18 amino acids. The V and J ends lost 1 base and 2 bases, in that order; junction bases with no gene match: 8. The CDR3 region has the DNA TGCGCCAGCAGCCAAGTTTCTCCGGGACTAGCAAACACCGGGGAGCTGTTTTTT. Protein product: CASSQVSPGLANTGELFF.

The V and J genes are TRBV19 and TRBJ1-5, with TRBD1 matching 7 bases. This CDR3 spans 16 amino acids. Germline CDR1 is LNHDA and CDR2 is SQIVND (reference sequence). The V gene end was trimmed by 5 bases and the J gene end by 6 bases; junction bases not matched to a gene: 13. The CDR3 DNA reads TGTGCCAGTAGTCCCTGGACAGGAAATACTTTTCAGCCCCAGCATTTT. This encodes CASSPWTGNTFQPQHF.

The gene calls are TRBV4-2 and TRBJ2-5; 7 nucleotides align to TRBD1. Germline-derived CDR1 and CDR2 are LGHNA and YNFKEQ. The CDR3 runs 16 residues. V gave up 1 base and J gave up 2 bases; unmatched junction bases: 7. CDR3 nucleotides: TGTGCCAGCAGCCAAGCCTCCGGCAGGGGGCAAGAGACCCAGTACTTC. This sequence encodes CASSQASGRGQETQYF.

This chain uses TRBV25-1 with TRBJ2-1, with TRBD2 identical over 10 bases. This CDR3 contains 15 residues. The germline V gene has CDR1 MGHDK and CDR2 SYGVNS. Trimming cost V 1 base and J 9 bases; bases outside gene matches: 6. The CDR3 is CASSEWASGSGEQFF. CDR3 nucleotides: TGTGCCAGCAGTGAATGGGCTAGCGGGAGCGGTGAGCAGTTCTTC.

The chain carries TRBV4-3 and TRBJ2-5, with TRBD1 matching over 7 bases. The germline CDR1 and CDR2 sequences are LGHNA and YSLEER. The CDR3 contains 14 residues. Trimming cost V 3 bases and J 3 bases; bases outside gene matches: 4. CDR3 in amino acids: CASSQSGTEETQYF. For the CDR3, the DNA is TGCGCCAGCAGCCAGTCCGGGACAGAAGAGACCCAGTACTTC.

The chain carries TRBV5-8 and TRBJ1-4; 8 positions agree with TRBD1. The germline gives CDR1 SGHTS, CDR2 YDEGEE. The CDR3 length is 17 residues. J was trimmed by 0 bases and V by 4 bases; bases with no gene match: 8. As DNA, the CDR3 is TGTGCCAGCAGCGTCAACAGGGGGGCTGCAACTAATGAAAAACTGTTTTTT. It specifies CASSVNRGAATNEKLFF.

V and J are TRBV11-3 and TRBJ2-1, with TRBD2 as a possible D gene (5 bases). This CDR3 spans 15 amino acids. Per the germline V gene, CDR1 is SGHNT and CDR2 is YENEEA. V gave up 5 bases and J gave up 0 bases, with 11 bases separating them. Here the CDR3 reads CASSPAGSSYNEQFF. The CDR3 DNA reads TGTGCCAGCAGCCCAGCTGGGAGCTCCTACAATGAGCAGTTCTTC.

V is TRBV6-1 and J is TRBJ2-1, with 9 nucleotides matching TRBD1. Germline CDR1 reads MNHNS; CDR2 reads SASEGT. The CDR3 covers 16 residues. V shed 3 bases and J 7 bases; nucleotides not matched to a gene: 10. The CDR3 region has the DNA TGTGCCAGCAGTGACCCCCGGGACAGGGCAATAAATGAGCAGTTCTTC. It specifies CASSDPRDRAINEQFF.

As DNA, the CDR3 is TGTGCCAGCAGTTACTCGTTTAAGGGGGCGGAAGGCTACACCTTC. This sequence encodes CASSYSFKGAEGYTF. This chain uses TRBV6-5 with TRBJ1-2, with 7 bases matching TRBD1. Germline V gene data show CDR1 as MNHEY and CDR2 as SVGAGI. J was trimmed by 8 bases and V by 0 bases; bases with no gene match: 9. This CDR3 is built from 15 residues.

The chain couples TRBV28 to TRBJ1-5; TRBD1 matches at 8 bases. Germline CDR1 and CDR2: MDHEN and SYDVKM. Germline trimming cut 8 bases from V and 5 bases from J; bases unmatched to any gene: 11. The CDR3 sequence is 15 residues long. CDR3 region: CASETEGQGDQPQHF. For the CDR3, the DNA is TGTGCCAGCGAAACTGAAGGACAGGGCGATCAGCCCCAGCATTTT.

The rearrangement links TRBV5-5 to TRBJ2-1; 10 bases agree with TRBD2. V shed 0 bases and J 7 bases; nucleotides not matched to a gene: 7. Germline loops: CDR1 SGHKS, CDR2 YYEKEE (reference sequence). The CDR3 is 16 residues long. The CDR3 here is CASSLVLAGRGNEQFF. In DNA, the CDR3 is TGTGCCAGCAGCTTGGTACTAGCGGGAAGAGGTAATGAGCAGTTCTTC. The complete variable domain, with remaining parts taken from reference TRBV5-5 and TRBJ2-1, reads DAGVTQSPTHLIKTRGQQVTLRCSPISGHKSVSWYQQVLGQGPQFIFQYYEKEERGRGNFPDRFSARQFPNYSSELNVNALLLGDSALYLCASSLVLAGRGNEQFFGPGTRLTVL.

The chain employs TRBV4-1 and TRBJ2-1, with D possibly TRBD1 on 6 matching bases. The V gene's germline CDR1 is MGHRA and CDR2 YSYEKL. V was shortened by 0 bases and J by 9 bases, with 24 bases between the two germline ends. This CDR3 is 18 amino acids long. CDR3 sequence: CASSQDLLQGGWSGEQFF. CDR3 nucleotide sequence: TGCGCCAGCAGCCAAGATCTCTTACAGGGCGGATGGTCGGGTGAGCAGTTCTTC.

This rearrangement joins TRBV28 to TRBJ1-1; possible D gene TRBD1, 5 bases. The CDR3 loop spans 16 amino acids. Germline values: CDR1 MDHEN, CDR2 SYDVKM. V gave up 7 bases and J gave up 0 bases, with 18 bases separating them. The CDR3 coding sequence is TGTGCCAGCAACAAAGGGGCAGGGTGGATGAACACTGAAGCTTTCTTT. Residues: CASNKGAGWMNTEAFF.